This record concerns one T cell receptor beta chain sequence. This clone appeared a few times. It has no known antigen specificity. No quality values exist for individual bases; no much larger clone is one base distant. The data were taken from a study of blood T cell repertoires in COVID-19 (dated by TCRdb to about 2020). As for the study more broadly: Samples from collaborators originated in the United States, Italy and Spain and spanned both the acute and convalescent phases of COVID-19. Subjects who had been exposed to COVID-19, were actively infected with it, or had recovered from it provided the deeply sampled blood TCRbeta repertoires that made up the dataset. The samples were drawn from the first 160 participants of the ongoing ImmuneRACE study and from 1,254 subjects provided by 6 global collaborators. Where HLA class I and class II types were available, the types were taken from metadata supplied by the sample provider, not from assay-based typing. The repertoires were made available in a free public database intended to serve as a resource for research on the immune response to SARS-CoV-2. The material from the prospective study consisted of cDNA or gDNA derived from T cells, B-cell-depleted T cells, or PBMCs. A de-identified subject ID, COVID-19 status, age in years and sex were almost always included in the sample metadata. What the work shows at the level of the full study, not this receptor alone: How much clinical and demographic metadata was included differed by source and by participant, and the metadata was provided uncurated.

The collaborating institutions used their own protocols to collect whole blood in K2EDTA tubes. For TCRbeta analysis, collaborators shipped samples in one of three forms: frozen whole blood, isolated PBMCs, or DNA extracted from either of those sample types. The CDR3 numbers 13 residues from cysteine through phenylalanine. The kept DNA is CDR3 alone, 39 bases in frame from the first base. V lost 0 bases and J lost 5 bases; the stretch between them is 11 bases long. Taken from the germline V gene, the CDR1 and CDR2 loops are SQVTM and ANQGSEA. TCRbeta CDR3 regions were amplified from genomic DNA using the immunoSEQ Assay, a bias-controlled multiplex PCR. The published analysis was carried out like this. The number of nucleated cells in each sample was estimated by amplification of reference gene primers within the assay. To quantify the absolute abundance of each unique TCRbeta CDR3 rearrangement, sequence reads were collapsed and filtered. For each sample, productive Simpson clonality was calculated as the square root of Simpson's diversity index over productive rearrangements. The source is immuneACCESS, and TCRdb retained only in-frame sequences with V and J called. Part of the clones is not carried over; for the studies checked, unresolved V genes explain less than half of this, and the remainder is unexplained. That table furnishes V, J and clone size, whereas the DNA furnished D and trimming. This sample has 56,000 or so clones in its table, and 65% to 85% of those were observed once. 4.5% to 7% of the sample is held by the ten biggest clonotypes.

The rearranged segments are TRBV29-1 and TRBJ2-7, with the identity of the D gene unclear. This clonotype was obtained from a woman between 70 and 85 years old with acute or convalescent COVID-19. The sample was peripheral blood. The CDR3 region: CSVEDAVQNEQYF. The nucleotide sequence is given as TGCAGCGTTGAAGATGCGGTACAAAACGAGCAGTACTTC.